This TCR beta chain emerged from a study of Ad26.COV2.S vaccination and SARS-CoV-2 variants. Treatment reported: around 19 received Ad26.COV2.S at low or high dose, single or two shots; a few received placebo; per-sample allocation not given. Sampling occurred on day 63 after the first vaccine or placebo injection. Points from the study as a whole: Total T cell responses were possibly underestimated by TCR breadth and depth analyses. The authors reported substantial breadth in spike-specific CD8+ and CD4+ T cell responses after vaccination.

Germline CDR1 MDHEN, CDR2 SYDVKM. CDR3 length: 11 residues. With 6 bases clipped from V and 8 bases from J, the junction kept 2 bases outside the gene matches. Turning to this clone: Antigen unknown.

Assay used: immunoSEQ multiplex PCR; TCRdb lists only in-frame clones, some missing. In the table there are about 460,000 clones, 89% of which are singletons. The receptor comes from a person aged 18-65 years who received the Ad26.COV2.S COVID-19 vaccine or a placebo. This material consisted of peripheral blood, taken in a trial of Ad26.COV2.S vaccine versus placebo. The chain joins TRBV28 to TRBJ1-2, with TRBD1 matching over 8 bases. Written as DNA, the CDR3 is TGTGCCAGCAGCAGGGGGCGAGGCTACACCTTC. This encodes CASSRGRGYTF.